This T cell receptor (beta chain) was observed in a study of cytomegalovirus exposure and HLA in healthy donors. Whole-study findings and limits: In vitro data verified a few CMV-associated chains as specific for CMV antigens.

This clone appeared a single time. No antigen is known for it. This CDR3 region has 15 residues. The V gene lost 7 bases and the J gene lost 2 bases, with 17 bases spanning the gap. From germline, CDR1 is SNHLY and CDR2 FYNNEI. TCRdb keeps only in-frame clones here, not all; method: immunoSEQ multiplex PCR. The sample shows about 150,000 clones, less than 90% of them seen only once. This TCR was recovered from a woman aged 18-35 years in good health and CMV-seropositive. The sequenced sample was PBMCs. V and J are TRBV2 and TRBJ2-5; D might be TRBD2 (6 bases). The CDR3 here is CASTAPVRGQETQYF. CDR3 DNA: TGTGCCAGCACCGCCCCTGTTCGGGGGCAAGAGACCCAGTACTTC.